Shown below are 21 T cell receptor beta chains from a single sample sequenced in a study of blood T cells in healthy people across ages. Using a J-beta primer mix together with a sample-barcoded 5' primer, a second PCR was run for roughly 7 to 12 cycles. TCRdb ran MiXCR on the 5' RACE reads and lists one entry per CDR3 protein. The sample has about 970,000 distinct CDR3 sequences; just over 50% are singletons. Material for sequencing was blood. These receptor sequences come from a woman aged 55-69 years in good health.

The gene calls are TRBV3-1 and TRBJ2-1; weak D call: TRBD2 (6 bases). V was pared by 2 bases and J by 2 bases, with 13 bases between. Germline loops: CDR1 LGHDT, CDR2 YNNKEL (reference sequence). The CDR3 runs 16 residues. The CDR3 reads CASSQLLEGPYNEQFF. The CDR3, as DNA: TGTGCCAGCAGCCAATTACTGGAGGGTCCCTACAATGAGCAGTTCTTC.

The V and J genes are TRBV12-3 or TRBV12-4 and TRBJ2-1, with D hard to call. The J call may be incorrect, as the DNA end agrees better with TRBJ2-7. There are 13 residues in the CDR3. The CDR3 DNA is TGTGCCAGCAGTTTCGGGCTATTTTATGAGCAGTACTTC. This gives the protein CASSFGLFYEQYF.

V is TRBV20-1 and J is TRBJ2-1; no firm D call. The CDR3 covers 14 residues. Germline values: CDR1 DFQATT, CDR2 SNEGSKA (reference sequence). Trimming shortened V by 3 bases and J by 5 bases, and 14 bases separated the two germline ends. CDR3: CSASEGQAHNEQFF. The CDR3 DNA sequence: TGCAGTGCTAGTGAAGGGCAGGCCCACAATGAGCAGTTCTTC.

This clonotype occurred a few times. The chain is built from TRBV28 and TRBJ2-7, with 11 bases matching TRBD1. This CDR3 contains 15 residues. J gave up 3 bases and V 5 bases, and 6 bases lay outside the gene matches. Germline CDR1 and CDR2: MDHEN and SYDVKM. CDR3 nucleotide sequence: TGTGCCAGCAGTGCACGGACAGGGGGCCGCTACGAGCAGTACTTC. It is translated as CASSARTGGRYEQYF. Variable domain in full (rest from reference TRBV28 and TRBJ2-7): DVKVTQSSRYLVKRTGEKVFLECVQDMDHENMFWYRQDPGLGLRLIYFSYDVKMKEKGDIPEGYSVSREKKERFSLILESASTNQTSMYLCASSARTGGRYEQYFGPGTRLTVT.

The chain is built from TRBV7-2 and TRBJ1-1, with TRBD1 matching over 7 bases. The germline gives CDR1 SGHTA, CDR2 FQGNSA. The length of the CDR3 is 13 residues. J gave up 9 bases and V 1 base, and 5 bases lay outside the gene matches. This chain's CDR3 is CASSLEGGQQAFF. The CDR3 nucleotides are TGTGCCAGCAGCTTAGAAGGGGGACAGCAAGCTTTCTTT.

The chain has TRBV10-1 and TRBJ2-4; maybe TRBD2 (6 bases). TRBJ2-7 matches the DNA end more closely, so the J call is doubtful. The CDR3 runs to 14 residues. In germline, CDR1 is WNHNN, CDR2 SYGVQD (reference sequence). The CDR3 loop reads CASSASGDWDEQYF. The CDR3 region has the DNA TGCGCCAGCAGTGCCTCGGGGGATTGGGACGAGCAGTACTTC.

This clonotype was seen only a few times. J is TRBJ2-3 and V is TRBV5-1; 8 bases are a match to TRBD2. There are 15 residues in the CDR3. J was trimmed by 1 base and V by 3 bases; bases with no gene match: 4. Germline CDR1 is SGHRS and CDR2 is YFSETQ. The CDR3 DNA is TGCGCCAGCAGCTCTATGACTAGCGGCACAGATACGCAGTATTTT. Residues: CASSSMTSGTDTQYF.

This clonotype was detected only a few times. The chain employs TRBV29-1 and TRBJ2-1; 9 bases align to TRBD2. The CDR3 loop spans 13 amino acids. The trim removed 6 bases at V and 5 bases at J, leaving 5 bases unmatched. The V gene's germline CDR1 is SQVTM and CDR2 ANQGSEA. The CDR3 bases are TGCAGCGTATGGACTAGCGAACACAATGAGCAGTTCTTC. Its protein is CSVWTSEHNEQFF.

The chain uses TRBV3-1 and TRBJ2-1; D could derive from TRBD1 or TRBD2 (5 bases each). CDR1 is LGHDT, CDR2 YNNKEL, per germline (reference sequence). This CDR3 comprises 11 residues. V shed 4 bases and J shed 14 bases, with 12 bases lying between them. This chain's CDR3 is CASSPGRAEFF. CDR3 bases: TGTGCCAGCAGCCCGGGACGAGCGGAGTTCTTC.

The chain links TRBV6-5 to TRBJ2-5, with no clear D. Trimming took off 8 bases at V and 11 bases at J, with 18 bases between the two ends. CDR3 length: 12 amino acids. The germline V gene encodes CDR1 MNHEY and CDR2 SVGAGI. The CDR3 DNA reads as TGTGCCAGCGAGTATTCGAACAATGAGCAGTACTTC. It translates to CASEYSNNEQYF.

Remarks on this clonotype: The junction differs from germline at one of its ends, possibly a read error. The chain employs TRBV19 and TRBJ2-3, with D possibly TRBD1 on 5 matching bases. This CDR3 is 14 amino acids long. In germline, CDR1 is LNHDA, CDR2 SQIVND (reference sequence). This CDR3 is CASSIAGSTDTQYF. CDR3 nucleotide sequence: TGTGCCAGCAGTATAGCAGGGAGCACAGATACGCAGTATTTT.

With respect to this clonotype: One end of the junction does not line up with germline, which may come from a read error. This chain uses TRBV4-1 with TRBJ2-7; D gene ambiguous. CDR3 length equals 16 residues. Per the germline V gene, CDR1 is MGHRA and CDR2 is YSYEKL. CDR3: CANSHTPRAGGYEQYF. In nucleotides, the CDR3 is TGCGCCAACAGCCATACTCCCCGGGCAGGCGGCTACGAGCAGTACTTC.

This clonotype appeared a few times. V and J are TRBV15 and TRBJ2-7; D ambiguous. The V end lost 1 base, the J end lost 0 bases, and 10 bases lay between the germline ends. The germline V gene has CDR1 LNHNV and CDR2 YYDKDF (reference sequence). This CDR3 has 15 residues. This chain's CDR3 is CATSRGGIHSYEQYF. CDR3 in DNA: TGTGCCACCAGCAGAGGAGGTATTCACTCCTACGAGCAGTACTTC.

This chain uses TRBV24-1 with TRBJ2-5, with TRBD2 as a possible D gene (6 bases). Germline V gene sequence: CDR1 KGHDR, CDR2 SFDVKD. The CDR3 is 13 residues long. Trimming removed 3 bases from V and 11 bases from J, with 15 bases in between. DNA for the CDR3: TGTGCCACCAGTGATCCCGCAGCCCGGGAGCAGTACTTC. It specifies CATSDPAAREQYF.

There are a few counts of this clonotype. This chain uses TRBV24-1 with TRBJ1-1; D remains ambiguous. This CDR3 spans 12 amino acids. Looked up from germline, CDR1 is KGHDR and CDR2 is SFDVKD. The CDR3 nucleotides read TGTGGGCTTGGCTCGGGGAACACTGAAGCTTTCTTT. Residues: CGLGSGNTEAFF.

The V gene is TRBV20-1, the J gene TRBJ2-3, with 7 positions matching TRBD2. The CDR3 totals 14 residues. CDR1 is DFQATT, CDR2 SNEGSKA, per germline (reference sequence). Losses at the gene ends were 6 bases for V and 3 bases for J; bases not matched to a gene: 9. CDR3 residues: CSAGGRLLTDTQYF. CDR3 bases: TGCAGTGCCGGGGGGAGGTTACTAACAGATACGCAGTATTTT.

The chain is built from TRBV5-6 and TRBJ2-5, with a weak D call TRBD2 (5 bases). The CDR3 extends over 14 amino acids. Trimming took off 1 base at V and 4 bases at J, with 11 bases between the two ends. Germline V gene lookup returns CDR1 SGHDT and CDR2 YYEEEE. Written as DNA, the CDR3 is TGTGCCAGCAGCTTGTTGGCTAGCCTAGAGACCCAGTACTTC. This codes for CASSLLASLETQYF. Filled out from reference TRBV5-6 and TRBJ2-5, the complete variable domain reads DAGVTQSPTHLIKTRGQQVTLRCSPKSGHDTVSWYQQALGQGPQFIFQYYEEEERQRGNFPDRFSGHQFPNYSSELNVNALLLGDSALYLCASSLLASLETQYFGPGTRLLVL.

This clonotype was detected a few times. The chain links TRBV24-1 to TRBJ2-5; 8 nucleotides agree with TRBD1. The CDR3 loop spans 12 amino acids. CDR1 is KGHDR and CDR2 is SFDVKD in the germline V gene. With V trimmed by 8 bases and J by 5 bases, 3 bases remained unmatched. The chain's CDR3 is CATKDRVETQYF. CDR3 DNA sequence: TGTGCCACCAAGGACAGGGTGGAGACCCAGTACTTC.

The V gene is TRBV7-3, the J gene TRBJ2-7, with 8 bases fitting TRBD2. This CDR3 region has 15 residues. With 1 base clipped from V and 7 bases from J, the junction kept 9 bases outside the gene matches. Germline-derived CDR1 and CDR2 are SGHTA and FQGTGA. This CDR3 reads CASSLKAGDYNEQYF. The CDR3 DNA reads as TGTGCCAGCAGCTTAAAAGCGGGAGACTACAATGAGCAGTACTTC.

This clonotype was picked up a small number of times. The chain links TRBV2 to TRBJ2-5; 8 bases line up with TRBD2. V lost 1 base to trimming and J lost 6 bases; unmatched junction nucleotides: 4. There are 14 residues in the CDR3. The germline CDR1 and CDR2 sequences are SNHLY and FYNNEI. The CDR3: CASSEVPGGKTQYF. In nucleotides, the CDR3 is TGTGCCAGCAGTGAAGTTCCGGGAGGGAAGACCCAGTACTTC.

In this sample, this clonotype turned up a few times. CDR3 amino acids: CSAVTGSSYNEQFF. In nucleotides, the CDR3 is TGCAGTGCCGTGACAGGGAGCTCCTACAATGAGCAGTTCTTC. The genes are TRBV20-1 and TRBJ2-1, with 7 bases aligning to TRBD1. This CDR3 region has 14 residues. The V gene end was trimmed by 6 bases and the J gene end by 0 bases; junction bases not matched to a gene: 5. Germline loops: CDR1 DFQATT, CDR2 SNEGSKA (reference sequence).